This T cell receptor (beta chain) originates from a study of CD8 T cells in Susac syndrome. Random-hexamer reverse transcription was applied to about 0.5 to 1 ug RNA. TCR beta CDR3 was amplified by immunoSEQ covering 54 Vbeta and 13 Jbeta. MiXCR, applied by TCRdb to the immunoSEQ multiplex PCR reads, yields one record per CDR3 protein. The table shows approximately 190,000 distinct CDR3 sequences, with approximately 96% occurring only once. Trimming pared 4 bases from V and 1 base from J, leaving 14 bases between. The CDR3 is made up of 16 amino acids. Looked up from germline, CDR1 is SGDLS and CDR2 is YYNGEE. Through negative isolation, CD4+ and CD8+ T cells were obtained, while TEMRA cells were enriched using FACS.

This sequence joins TRBV9 and TRBJ2-2; weak D call: TRBD1 (6 bases). The sequence was obtained from a human donor with Susac syndrome. Material: CD4+ T cells from PBMCs. DNA for the CDR3: TGTGCCAGCAGCACAACAGGGTCGGTGAACACCGGGGAGCTGTTTTTT. It translates to CASSTTGSVNTGELFF.